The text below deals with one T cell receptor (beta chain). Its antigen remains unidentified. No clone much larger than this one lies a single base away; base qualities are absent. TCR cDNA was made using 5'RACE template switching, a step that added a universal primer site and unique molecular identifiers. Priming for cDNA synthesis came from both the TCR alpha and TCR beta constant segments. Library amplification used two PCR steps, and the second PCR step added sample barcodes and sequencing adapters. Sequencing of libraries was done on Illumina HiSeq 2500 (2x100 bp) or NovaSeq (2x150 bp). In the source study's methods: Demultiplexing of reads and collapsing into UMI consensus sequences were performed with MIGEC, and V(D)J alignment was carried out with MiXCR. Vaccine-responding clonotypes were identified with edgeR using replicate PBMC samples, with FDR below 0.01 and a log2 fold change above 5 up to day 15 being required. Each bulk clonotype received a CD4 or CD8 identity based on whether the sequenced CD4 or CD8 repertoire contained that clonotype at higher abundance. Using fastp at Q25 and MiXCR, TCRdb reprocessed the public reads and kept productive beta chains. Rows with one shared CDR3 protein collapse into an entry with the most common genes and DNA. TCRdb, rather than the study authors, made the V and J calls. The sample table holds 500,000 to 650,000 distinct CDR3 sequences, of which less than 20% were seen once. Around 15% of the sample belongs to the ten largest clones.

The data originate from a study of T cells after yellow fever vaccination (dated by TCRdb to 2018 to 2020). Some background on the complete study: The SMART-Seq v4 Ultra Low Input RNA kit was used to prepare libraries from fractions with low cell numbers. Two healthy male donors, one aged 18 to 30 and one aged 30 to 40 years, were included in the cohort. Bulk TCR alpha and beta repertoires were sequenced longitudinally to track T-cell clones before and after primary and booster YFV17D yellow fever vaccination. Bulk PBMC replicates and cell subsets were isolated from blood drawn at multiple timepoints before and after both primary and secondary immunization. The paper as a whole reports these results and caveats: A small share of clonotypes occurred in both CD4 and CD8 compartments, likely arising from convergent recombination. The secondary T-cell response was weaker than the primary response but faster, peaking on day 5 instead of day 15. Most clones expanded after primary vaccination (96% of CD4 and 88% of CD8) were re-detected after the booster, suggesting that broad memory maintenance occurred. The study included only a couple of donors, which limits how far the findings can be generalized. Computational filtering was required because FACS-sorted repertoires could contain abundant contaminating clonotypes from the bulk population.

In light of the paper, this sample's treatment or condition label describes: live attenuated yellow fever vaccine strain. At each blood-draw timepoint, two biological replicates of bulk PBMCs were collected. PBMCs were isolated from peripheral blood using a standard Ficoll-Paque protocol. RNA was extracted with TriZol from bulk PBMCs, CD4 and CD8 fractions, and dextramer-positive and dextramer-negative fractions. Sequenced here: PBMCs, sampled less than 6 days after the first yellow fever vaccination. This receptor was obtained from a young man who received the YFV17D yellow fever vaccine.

CDR3 reads: CASGGVGNTEAFF. DNA sequence: TGTGCCAGCGGGGGGGTGGGGAACACTGAAGCTTTCTTT. Here the chain combines TRBV7-9 and TRBJ1-1; TRBD1 is a possible D gene, resting on 5 matching bases. Counted from cysteine to phenylalanine, this CDR3 has 13 amino acids. Only the CDR3 region is kept as DNA, spanning 39 bases read in frame from base 1. CDR1 and CDR2 are drawn from the germline V gene (reference sequence): SEHNR, FQNEAQ. V is clipped by 8 bases and J by 1 base, and the sequence between their germline boundaries is 11 bases long.